This T cell receptor (beta chain) was found in a study of blood T cell repertoires in COVID-19 (dated by TCRdb to between 2020 and 2021). With regard to the full study: The collaborator samples originated in the United States, Italy and Spain and spanned the acute and convalescent phases of COVID-19. The material from the prospective study consisted of cDNA or gDNA derived from T cells, B-cell-depleted T cells, or PBMCs. The repertoires were released in a freely available public database intended as a resource for research on the immune response to SARS-CoV-2. Subjects who had been exposed to COVID-19, were actively infected with it, or had recovered from it provided the deeply sampled blood TCRbeta repertoires that made up the dataset. Nearly every sample came with metadata listing a de-identified subject ID, COVID-19 status, age in years and sex. Where available, HLA class I and class II types were taken from metadata supplied by the sample provider and were not determined by assay-based typing. The samples were drawn from two sources: the first 160 participants of the ongoing ImmuneRACE study, and fewer than 1,500 subjects contributed by 6 global collaborators.

Whole blood was collected in K2EDTA tubes by collaborating institutions according to the institutions' own protocols. Collaborator samples were shipped for TCRbeta analysis as frozen whole blood, isolated PBMCs, or DNA extracted from either sample type. The immunoSEQ Assay, a bias-controlled multiplex PCR, was used to amplify TCRbeta CDR3 regions from genomic DNA. The original methods were these. The number of nucleated cells in each sample was estimated by amplification of reference gene primers within the assay. To quantify the absolute abundance of each unique TCRbeta CDR3 rearrangement, sequence reads were collapsed and filtered. For each sample, productive Simpson clonality was calculated as the square root of Simpson's diversity index over productive rearrangements. This is the immuneACCESS table as TCRdb keeps it, with only in-frame sequences that have V and J called. A part of the clones is gone; compared with another copy, unresolved V genes explain less than half, and the rest is unexplained. V, J and clone size are those of that table, while D and trimming were read from the DNA. This sample gives approximately 98,000 clones in total; around 80% of them show up just once. The biggest ten clones account for about 4.3% of the sample.

General findings and caveats noted by the study authors: How much clinical and demographic metadata was included differed by source and by participant, and the metadata was provided uncurated.

Concerning this clone: Its antigen has not been determined. Per-nucleotide qualities are absent, and no much larger clonotype sits a single base away.

V loses 5 bases of germline sequence and J loses 8 bases, and the interval between the two ends is 7 bases. The CDR3 runs 11 residues from the cysteine to the phenylalanine. The CDR3 DNA has 33 bases and is translated from base 1. CDR1 and CDR2 were assigned from the germline V gene (reference sequence) as SEHNR and FQNEAQ. Sequenced input: peripheral blood. The V and J segments used are TRBV7-9 and TRBJ1-3, with the identity of the D gene unclear. This TCR was sampled from a man in his sixties with acute or convalescent COVID-19. In nucleotide form, the sequence is TGTGCCAGCAGCCATACTGACACCATATATTTT. Protein translation: CASSHTDTIYF.